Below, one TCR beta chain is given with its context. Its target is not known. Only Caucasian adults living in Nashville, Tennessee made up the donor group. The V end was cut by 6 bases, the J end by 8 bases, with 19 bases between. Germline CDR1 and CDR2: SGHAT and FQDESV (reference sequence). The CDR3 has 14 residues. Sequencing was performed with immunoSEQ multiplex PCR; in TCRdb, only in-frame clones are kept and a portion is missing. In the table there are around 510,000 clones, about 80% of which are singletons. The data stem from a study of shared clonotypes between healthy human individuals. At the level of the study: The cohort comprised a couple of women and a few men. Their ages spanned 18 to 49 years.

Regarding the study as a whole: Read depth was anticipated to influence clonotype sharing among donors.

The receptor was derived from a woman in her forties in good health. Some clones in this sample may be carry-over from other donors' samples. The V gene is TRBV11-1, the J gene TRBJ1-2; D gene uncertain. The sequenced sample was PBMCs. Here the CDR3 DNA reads TGTGCCAGCAGTTCTCGGGCAGACGGCGACGGCTACACCTTC. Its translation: CASSSRADGDGYTF.